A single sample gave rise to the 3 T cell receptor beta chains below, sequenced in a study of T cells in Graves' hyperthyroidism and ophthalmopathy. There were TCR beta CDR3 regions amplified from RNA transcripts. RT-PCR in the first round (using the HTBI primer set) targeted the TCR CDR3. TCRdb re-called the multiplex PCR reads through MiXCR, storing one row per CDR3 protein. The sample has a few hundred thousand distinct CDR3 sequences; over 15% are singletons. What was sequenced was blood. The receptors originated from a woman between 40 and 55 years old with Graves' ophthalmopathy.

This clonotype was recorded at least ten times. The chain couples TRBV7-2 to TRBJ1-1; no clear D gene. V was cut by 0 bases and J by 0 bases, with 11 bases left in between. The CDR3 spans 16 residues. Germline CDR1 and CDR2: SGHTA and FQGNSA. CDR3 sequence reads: CASSLAAGRMNTEAFF. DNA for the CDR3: TGTGCCAGCAGCTTAGCGGCAGGCCGGATGAACACTGAAGCTTTCTTT. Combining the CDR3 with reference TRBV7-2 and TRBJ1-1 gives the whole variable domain GAGVSQSPSNKVTEKGKDVELRCDPISGHTALYWYRQSLGQGLEFLIYFQGNSAPDKSGLPSDRFSAERTGGSVSTLTIQRTQQEDSAVYLCASSLAAGRMNTEAFFGQGTRLTVV.

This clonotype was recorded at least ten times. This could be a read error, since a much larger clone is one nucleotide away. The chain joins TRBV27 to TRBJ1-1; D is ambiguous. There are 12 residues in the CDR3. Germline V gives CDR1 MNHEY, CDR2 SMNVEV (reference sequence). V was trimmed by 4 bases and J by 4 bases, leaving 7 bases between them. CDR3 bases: TGTGCCAGCAGTTCCGTGGGCACTGAAGCTTTCTTT. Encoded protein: CASSSVGTEAFF.

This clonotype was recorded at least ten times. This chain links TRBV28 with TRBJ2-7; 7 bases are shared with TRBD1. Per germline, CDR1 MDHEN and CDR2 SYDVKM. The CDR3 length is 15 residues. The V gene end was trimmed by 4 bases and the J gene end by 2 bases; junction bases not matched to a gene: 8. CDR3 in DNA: TGTGCCAGCAGTTCCCCGACAGGGATAACCTACGAGCAGTACTTC. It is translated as CASSSPTGITYEQYF.